This T cell receptor (beta chain) comes out of a study of early T cells in non-severe SARS-CoV-2 infection (dated by TCRdb to about 2021). Turning to the overall study: Because TCR sequencing relied on bulk RNA taken from unsorted whole blood, pairing of alpha and beta chains was not possible.

This clonotype occurred many times. What this receptor recognizes is not known. Base-call qualities are not available, and no considerably larger clone is one nucleotide away. The germline V gene (reference sequence) sets CDR1 to GTSNPN and CDR2 to SVGIG. Relative to germline, V is 0 bases shorter and J is 8 bases shorter, with 10 bases between their ends. From the cysteine through the phenylalanine, the CDR3 covers 13 amino acids. Only the CDR3 DNA is retained, 39 bases long and in frame from the first base. Results and caveats for the whole study, not just this receptor: Matching against VDJdb was skewed toward anti-spike CD8 responses, likely underestimated virus-specific expansions, and missed private and CD4 specificities.

Set within a cohort of healthcare workers in London, UK, this nested case-control study involved weekly PCR testing of nasopharyngeal swabs along with blood sampling. Healthcare workers were recruited between 23 and 31 March 2020, during the week of the UK lockdown, and were followed weekly for up to about 16 weeks. Library generation was performed with 5' RACE. TCRdb lists the instrument as NextSeq 500. In the TCR library protocol, unique molecular identifiers were attached to individual cDNA molecules to correct for PCR bias and sequencing error. Sequencing covered both TCR alpha and beta chains, and within each sample the abundances of alpha and beta sequences were tightly co-correlated. In the source study's methods: Decombinator V4 was used to annotate the V gene, J gene and CDR3 of the TCR sequences. TCRs were defined as expanded if a significant change between any two time points was detected under a Poisson model with p below 0.0001. TCR abundances were normalised to the total number of TCRs sequenced per sample and expressed as counts per million. TRAV1-2 paired with TRAJ12, TRAJ20 or TRAJ33 defined MAIT TCRs, while TRAV10 paired with TRAJ18 defined iNKT TCRs. VDJdb, accessed on 1 November 2021, was searched for TCRs annotated for CMV, EBV and SARS-CoV-2, and TCRs annotated for more than one antigen were excluded. TCRdb redid the processing of the public reads, applying fastp at Q25 and MiXCR, and retained in-frame beta chains. Rows are combined by CDR3 protein, so each entry shows the most common genes and DNA. The V and J calls were not made by the authors but by TCRdb's processing. The sample table contains around 40,000 distinct CDR3 sequences; only one count was recorded for approximately 6% of them. The ten largest clones represent around 4.8% of the sample.

Recombination joined TRBV30 with TRBJ1-4; possibly the D gene is TRBD1, per 5 matching bases. This TCR was recovered from an adult who was a healthcare worker with PCR-confirmed SARS-CoV-2 infection or an uninfected control (not recorded which). Sequenced: whole blood. The encoded CDR3 is CAWSVRGGEKLFF. The DNA sequence is TGTGCCTGGAGTGTACGGGGGGGAGAAAAACTGTTTTTT.